The 27 T cell receptor beta chains listed next were all sequenced from one sample in a study of cytomegalovirus exposure and HLA in healthy donors. PCR employed 60 Vbeta and 13 Jbeta primers. TCRdb's table, derived via immunoSEQ multiplex PCR, lists solely in-frame clones and lacks some. The sample records 190,000 or so clones, less than 85% being singletons. Sequencing was performed on PBMCs. Receptors were obtained from a boy younger than 18 in good health and CMV-seronegative.

This clone has just one count. The chain carries TRBV19 and TRBJ1-1; no reliable D call. Between the trimmed V and J ends, which lost 9 bases and 0 bases, there was a span of 11 bases. This CDR3 region has 13 residues. Germline-derived CDR1 and CDR2 are LNHDA and SQIVND (reference sequence). The CDR3 DNA follows: TGTGCCAGCGCCGAGGGAATGAACACTGAAGCTTTCTTT. It is translated as CASAEGMNTEAFF.

The rearrangement links TRBV19 to TRBJ2-5; maybe TRBD2 (5 bases). The CDR3 has 13 amino acids. Germline V lookup: CDR1 LNHDA, CDR2 SQIVND (reference sequence). V was clipped by 5 bases and J by 4 bases, with 11 bases between them. CDR3 nucleotide sequence: TGTGCCAGTAGTTCGCGGGTTGGAGAGACCCAGTACTTC. Protein sequence: CASSSRVGETQYF.

The V call is TRBV2, the J call TRBJ2-7; a weak D match, TRBD2 (5 bases). This CDR3 is 12 amino acids long. The V end was cut by 6 bases, the J end by 6 bases, with 12 bases between. The germline CDR1 and CDR2 sequences are SNHLY and FYNNEI. CDR3 protein: CASRGETIEQYF. CDR3 DNA sequence: TGTGCCAGCAGGGGAGAGACCATCGAGCAGTACTTC.

The chain carries TRBV28 and TRBJ2-6; D is perhaps TRBD2 (5 bases). The CDR3 is 16 residues long. V lost 1 base to trimming and J lost 2 bases, with 9 bases between them. CDR1 is MDHEN, CDR2 SYDVKM, per germline. In DNA form, the CDR3 reads TGTGCCAGCAGTTTATCCCGGGGAACTGGGGCCAACGTCCTGACTTTC. Translated, it gives CASSLSRGTGANVLTF.

This rearrangement joins TRBV30 to TRBJ2-3; no definite D call. Looked up from germline, CDR1 is GTSNPN and CDR2 is SVGIG (reference sequence). The CDR3 loop spans 11 amino acids. V gave up 0 bases and J gave up 6 bases, with 4 bases separating them. The DNA for the CDR3 is TGTGCCTGGAGTGTTCTGGATACGCAGTATTTT. As protein: CAWSVLDTQYF.

The chain employs TRBV14 and TRBJ2-3; 7 bases line up with TRBD1. J lost 6 bases, V lost 1 base, and 25 bases had no gene match. Germline V gene lookup returns CDR1 SGHDN and CDR2 FVKESK. The length of the CDR3 is 21 residues. The DNA for the CDR3 is TGTGCCAGCAGCCAAGTAATACAGTCCCTCCCCACACAGGGGTCAAAGGATACGCAGTATTTT. The encoded protein is CASSQVIQSLPTQGSKDTQYF.

This chain connects TRBV4-2 to TRBJ1-5; D possibly corresponds to TRBD1 (6 bases). The CDR3 loop spans 15 amino acids. The V gene lost 3 bases and the J gene lost 0 bases, with 9 bases spanning the gap. The germline V gene encodes CDR1 LGHNA and CDR2 YNFKEQ. The DNA of the CDR3 is TGTGCCAGCAGCCAGGGACACAATAGCAATCAGCCCCAGCATTTT. Encoded protein: CASSQGHNSNQPQHF.

The chain combines TRBV7-9 with TRBJ2-1; D gene ambiguous. CDR3 length: 15 residues. Between the trimmed V and J ends, which lost 3 bases and 0 bases, there was a span of 9 bases. Germline V gene data show CDR1 as SEHNR and CDR2 as FQNEAQ (reference sequence). CDR3 DNA sequence: TGTGCCAGCAGCTTGGTTAGTCTCTCCTACAATGAGCAGTTCTTC. Its translation: CASSLVSLSYNEQFF.

Comment on this clone: The same CDR3 can be traced to other DNA sequences in this sample. The chain uses TRBV5-4 and TRBJ2-3, with 7 bases that match TRBD1. Germline loops: CDR1 SGHNT, CDR2 YYREEE (reference sequence). The CDR3 sequence is 14 residues long. V shed 0 bases, J shed 3 bases, and the junction held 1 base outside the gene matches. The CDR3 is CASSLDRGTDTQYF. Here the CDR3 DNA reads TGTGCCAGCAGCTTGGACAGGGGTACAGATACGCAGTATTTT.

The rearrangement links TRBV19 to TRBJ1-5; D uncertain. Germline-derived CDR1 and CDR2 are LNHDA and SQIVND (reference sequence). With 5 bases removed from V and 2 bases from J, the gap between germline ends came to 13 bases. This CDR3 is built from 15 residues. The CDR3 coding sequence is TGTGCCAGTAGTCAGAGTCTAGCAGGCAATCAGCCCCAGCATTTT. Encoded protein: CASSQSLAGNQPQHF.

J is TRBJ1-6 and V is TRBV5-4, with 7 bases identical to TRBD1. The ends lost 4 bases at V and 3 bases at J; junction bases unmatched: 1. The CDR3 is made up of 14 amino acids. CDR1 SGHNT and CDR2 YYREEE come from the germline V gene (reference sequence). CDR3 nucleotide sequence: TGTGCCAGCAGCGACAGGGTCTATAATTCACCCCTCCACTTT. It translates to CASSDRVYNSPLHF. Full variable domain (missing parts from reference TRBV5-4 and TRBJ1-6): ETGVTQSPTHLIKTRGQQVTLRCSSQSGHNTVSWYQQALGQGPQFIFQYYREEENGRGNFPPRFSGLQFPNYSSELNVNALELDDSALYLCASSDRVYNSPLHFGNGTRLTVT.

The chain is built from TRBV4-1 and TRBJ1-5, with D perhaps matching TRBD1 (5 bases). The CDR3 loop spans 16 amino acids. V lost 0 bases, J lost 4 bases, and 13 bases lay in between. Per the germline V gene, CDR1 is MGHRA and CDR2 is YSYEKL. The CDR3 protein is CASSQEGRATNQPQHF. For the CDR3, the DNA is TGCGCCAGCAGCCAAGAAGGCAGGGCAACAAATCAGCCCCAGCATTTT.

The chain has TRBV25-1 and TRBJ2-7; D unresolved. Trimming removed 5 bases at V and 3 bases at J, with 11 bases between. The germline CDR1 and CDR2 sequences are MGHDK and SYGVNS. The CDR3 runs 13 residues. Here the CDR3 reads CASSPAGIYEQYF. In DNA form, the CDR3 reads TGTGCCAGCAGTCCCGCAGGCATCTACGAGCAGTACTTC.

The genes are TRBV23-1 and TRBJ2-1; TRBD2 agrees at 8 bases. TRBV23-1 is designated an ORF whose function remains uncertain. The CDR3 sequence is 19 residues long. J gave up 0 bases and V 3 bases, and 13 bases lay outside the gene matches. The CDR3 sequence is CASSQAVWLAGSSYNEQFF. The CDR3 coding sequence is TGCGCCAGCAGTCAGGCCGTATGGCTAGCGGGTAGCTCCTACAATGAGCAGTTCTTC.

The CDR3 here is CASSSQQGRTEAFF. The DNA of the CDR3 is TGTGCCAGCAGCTCCCAACAGGGACGCACTGAAGCTTTCTTT. The chain uses TRBV11-2 and TRBJ1-1; weak D call: TRBD1 (6 bases). Germline CDR1 and CDR2: SGHAT and FQNNGV. V lost 4 bases and J 4 bases, leaving 13 bases between the germline ends. The CDR3 is 14 residues long.

This chain links TRBV7-2 with TRBJ2-7; TRBD2 might be the D (5 bases). CDR3 length equals 13 residues. Trimming left V 2 bases short and J 1 base short, with 6 bases between. CDR1 is SGHTA and CDR2 is FQGNSA in the germline V gene. The CDR3 nucleotides are TGTGCCAGCAGCTTACCGGGGTCCTACGAGCAGTACTTC. Protein: CASSLPGSYEQYF.

The sample holds one count of this clone. The chain links TRBV4-1 to TRBJ1-2; the match to TRBD1 covers 8 bases. V shed 0 bases, J shed 7 bases, and the junction held 19 bases outside the gene matches. The CDR3 has 19 amino acids. Germline lookup yields CDR1 MGHRA and CDR2 YSYEKL. In nucleotides, the CDR3 is TGCGCCAGCAGCCAAGATCGGAGGTGGTGGTGGCAGGGGGCTCCTGGCTACACCTTC. Translated, it gives CASSQDRRWWWQGAPGYTF.

This clone was counted a few times. This chain connects TRBV6-6 to TRBJ1-3; tentatively, D is TRBD1 (5 bases). Germline V CDR1 and CDR2: MNHNY, SVGAGI (reference sequence). The V and J ends lost 0 bases and 4 bases respectively, with 10 bases between them. The CDR3 contains 15 residues. The CDR3 DNA follows: TGTGCCAGCAGTTACTCGGGCAGGGAAGGAAACACCATATATTTT. Translating it yields CASSYSGREGNTIYF.

This clone has a single count. The rearrangement joins TRBV11-3 to TRBJ1-2; 8 bases are a match to TRBD1. Looked up from germline, CDR1 is SGHNT and CDR2 is YENEEA. The V and J ends lost 5 bases and 4 bases, in that order; junction bases with no gene match: 3. This CDR3 has 13 residues. In DNA, the CDR3 is TGTGCCAGCAGCCTTGGACAGGGCTATGGCTACACCTTC. The encoded protein is CASSLGQGYGYTF.

In its sample, this clone was seen a few times. This chain uses TRBV6-5 with TRBJ2-2, with D tentatively TRBD1 (6 bases). Germline CDR1 and CDR2: MNHEY and SVGAGI. The CDR3 sequence is 14 residues long. V was trimmed by 8 bases and J by 10 bases, leaving 20 bases between them. CDR3 region: CASGGAHYSEELFF. The CDR3 bases are TGTGCCAGCGGGGGCGCACATTATTCTGAGGAGCTGTTTTTT.

This clone was observed a few times. The gene calls are TRBV11-2 and TRBJ2-7, with 9 bases that match TRBD1. V lost 1 base and J lost 4; bases outside the gene matches: 17. Germline CDR1 is SGHAT and CDR2 is FQNNGV. The CDR3 totals 19 residues. CDR3 in amino acids: CASSLGGWRTGAVPYEQYF. CDR3 nucleotide sequence: TGTGCCAGCAGCTTAGGTGGGTGGAGGACAGGGGCGGTACCTTACGAGCAGTACTTC.

The chain is built from TRBV7-2 and TRBJ1-4, with TRBD1 matching over 11 bases. The CDR3 is made up of 17 amino acids. The ends lost 6 bases at V and 8 bases at J; junction bases unmatched: 14. The germline CDR1 and CDR2 sequences are SGHTA and FQGNSA. CDR3 coding DNA: TGTGCCAGCAGTTTGGACAGGGGGCGCGCTTTTGAAGAAAAACTGTTTTTT. Its translation: CASSLDRGRAFEEKLFF.

The V and J genes are TRBV6-6 and TRBJ2-3, with D uncertain. The germline V gene has CDR1 MNHNY and CDR2 SVGAGI (reference sequence). CDR3 length equals 12 residues. Trimming stripped 6 bases from V and 4 bases from J, with 8 bases between. CDR3 in DNA: TGTGCCAGCAGCCGACTCTCAGATACGCAGTATTTT. Translated: CASSRLSDTQYF.

This CDR3 reads CAWSPVRGTDTQYF. Here the CDR3 DNA reads TGTGCCTGGAGCCCCGTGAGGGGCACAGATACGCAGTATTTT. This chain links TRBV30 with TRBJ2-3; D may be TRBD2 (5 bases). Trimming removed 3 bases from V and 1 base from J, with 11 bases in between. The CDR3 consists of 14 residues. CDR1 is GTSNPN, CDR2 SVGIG, per germline (reference sequence).

The rearrangement links TRBV6-1 to TRBJ1-2; TRBD1 might be the D (5 bases). The germline CDR1 and CDR2 sequences are MNHNS and SASEGT. There are 12 residues in the CDR3. The V end lost 7 bases, the J end lost 4 bases, and 10 bases lay between the germline ends. In DNA, the CDR3 is TGTGCCAGCACTTCGACAGCCTATGGCTACACCTTC. It is translated as CASTSTAYGYTF.

CDR3 coding DNA: TGTGCCAGCAGTGAACCAGTAGTGGGCCACTATGGCTACACCTTC. It specifies CASSEPVVGHYGYTF. V and J are TRBV6-1 and TRBJ1-2, with no clear D. Germline V gives CDR1 MNHNS, CDR2 SASEGT. The CDR3 is 15 residues long. The V gene lost 2 bases and the J gene lost 3 bases, with 13 bases spanning the gap.

This CDR3 is CASSQGVPARVFF. CDR3 DNA sequence: TGCGCCAGCAGTCAGGGGGTCCCAGCGAGGGTGTTTTTT. V is TRBV4-1 and J is TRBJ1-4, with 7 bases lining up with TRBD1. V shed 6 bases and J 15 bases; nucleotides not matched to a gene: 13. Germline-derived CDR1 and CDR2 are MGHRA and YSYEKL. The CDR3 loop spans 13 amino acids.